The 11 T cell receptor beta chains reported below all come from one sample, sequenced in a study of beta chain features in type 1 diabetes. Expressed TCRB transcripts were sequenced after all isolated RNA was converted to cDNA. TCRdb's copy holds only in-frame clones and misses some; the assay was immunoSEQ multiplex PCR. The table shows around 430,000 clones, with approximately 30% occurring only once. The sequencing input was naive CD4+ T cells from blood. These receptors were collected from a man younger than 35 in good health.

This chain links TRBV9 with TRBJ2-7; 9 positions agree with TRBD2. CDR1 SGDLS and CDR2 YYNGEE come from the germline V gene. The CDR3 covers 17 residues. V lost 0 bases to trimming and J lost 0 bases; unmatched junction nucleotides: 7. The DNA of the CDR3 is TGTGCCAGCAGCGTAGGCCTAGCGGGAAGTGGCTCCTACGAGCAGTACTTC. Protein product: CASSVGLAGSGSYEQYF.

J is TRBJ2-7 and V is TRBV30, with TRBD1 matching 9 bases. The CDR3 is 12 amino acids. Germline assignment: CDR1 GTSNPN and CDR2 SVGIG (reference sequence). The V and J ends lost 7 bases and 2 bases, in that order; junction bases with no gene match: 3. CDR3 bases: TGTGCCTCGACAGGGGGGACCTACGAGCAGTACTTC. It codes for CASTGGTYEQYF.

This clone was picked up a small number of times. The rearrangement uses TRBV6-1 and TRBJ2-3; TRBD2 agrees at 7 bases. CDR1 is MNHNS, CDR2 SASEGT, per germline. V shed 1 base and J 8 bases; nucleotides not matched to a gene: 3. CDR3 length: 13 amino acids. The CDR3 DNA follows: TGTGCCAGCAGTGAAGTTGGGAGGGCTACGCAGTATTTT. Protein product: CASSEVGRATQYF.

V gene TRBV9 combines with J gene TRBJ2-1; TRBD1 matches at 10 bases. The length of the CDR3 is 16 residues. V shed 3 bases, J shed 5 bases, and the junction held 8 bases outside the gene matches. The germline V gene has CDR1 SGDLS and CDR2 YYNGEE. The CDR3 reads CASSALPGTGDNEQFF. The CDR3 DNA follows: TGTGCCAGCAGCGCCTTGCCCGGGACAGGGGACAATGAGCAGTTCTTC.

This clone was observed a few times. This chain links TRBV7-9 with TRBJ2-5; D possibly uses TRBD1 or TRBD2 (5 bases each). Looked up from germline, CDR1 is SEHNR and CDR2 is FQNEAQ (reference sequence). The CDR3 contains 14 residues. The V end lost 6 bases, the J end lost 7 bases, and 18 bases lay between the germline ends. The CDR3 reads CASSRSGAEGTQYF. DNA of the CDR3: TGTGCCAGCAGTCGATCCGGGGCTGAAGGGACCCAGTACTTC.

This clone has just a few counts. V gene TRBV15 combines with J gene TRBJ1-2; D ambiguous. There are 14 residues in the CDR3. With 3 bases removed from V and 0 bases from J, the gap between germline ends came to 8 bases. Germline CDR1 is LNHNV and CDR2 is YYDKDF (reference sequence). CDR3 sequence reads: CATSSDIANYGYTF. The DNA of the CDR3 is TGTGCCACCAGCAGTGACATCGCTAACTATGGCTACACCTTC. Complete variable domain (other parts from reference TRBV15 and TRBJ1-2): DAMVIQNPRYQVTQFGKPVTLSCSQTLNHNVMYWYQQKSSQAPKLLFHYYDKDFNNEADTPDNFQSRRPNTSFCFLDIRSPGLGDTAMYLCATSSDIANYGYTFGSGTRLTVV.

The J gene is TRBJ1-1, the V gene TRBV2; D not resolved. Per germline, CDR1 SNHLY and CDR2 FYNNEI. The CDR3 loop spans 13 amino acids. V lost 6 bases and J lost 3, with 11 bases in between. In nucleotides, the CDR3 is TGTGCCAGCAGCCCGGAGCGAGACACTGAAGCTTTCTTT. It is translated as CASSPERDTEAFF.

This clone was detected a few times. V gene TRBV4-3 combines with J gene TRBJ2-2; D possibly corresponds to TRBD1 (6 bases). Germline-derived CDR1 and CDR2 are LGHNA and YSLEER. The CDR3 extends over 16 amino acids. Trimming shortened V by 3 bases and J by 0 bases, and 11 bases separated the two germline ends. The CDR3 protein is CASSQQQGTNTGELFF. The DNA for the CDR3 is TGCGCCAGCAGCCAGCAGCAGGGGACGAACACCGGGGAGCTGTTTTTT.

There are a few counts of this clone. V gene TRBV20-1 combines with J gene TRBJ1-5; D is undetermined. The germline V gene encodes CDR1 DFQATT and CDR2 SNEGSKA (reference sequence). Trimming left V 7 bases short and J 7 bases short, with 5 bases between. The CDR3 is made up of 9 amino acids. The CDR3 DNA reads TGCAGTGTTGGCCAGCCCCAGCATTTT. Translating gives CSVGQPQHF.

CDR3 protein: CASSPDVYEQYF. In nucleotides, the CDR3 is TGTGCCAGCAGTCCCGACGTCTACGAGCAGTACTTC. This chain joins TRBV6-6 and TRBJ2-7; D not certain. CDR1 MNHNY and CDR2 SVGAGI come from the germline V gene (reference sequence). V lost 5 bases and J 3 bases, leaving 8 bases between the germline ends. There are 12 residues in the CDR3.

The rearrangement links TRBV27 to TRBJ2-7; 11 bases are shared with TRBD2. This CDR3 region has 18 residues. V lost 6 bases and J lost 6; bases outside the gene matches: 19. CDR1 and CDR2 from the germline V gene are MNHEY and SMNVEV (reference sequence). CDR3 nucleotide sequence: TGTGCCAGCAGCCCGGGTGGGACTTTACTAGCGGGAGTGAGCGAGCAGTACTTC. Its protein product is CASSPGGTLLAGVSEQYF.